A single sample is the source of the 15 T cell receptor beta chains below, sequenced in a study of shared clonotypes between healthy human individuals. Produced via immunoSEQ multiplex PCR; TCRdb's table is partial and in-frame only. The top ten hold roughly 0.14% of the sample, which has approximately 2.5 million clones, around nine tenths seen once. The source material was naive CD4+ T cells sorted from blood. The sample's subset: CD45RA+ positively selected. All receptors derive from a man aged 18 to 30 in good health.

This rearrangement joins TRBV5-1 to TRBJ2-3, with D perhaps TRBD1 (5 bases). Germline V gives CDR1 SGHRS, CDR2 YFSETQ. The CDR3 contains 14 residues. Trimming cost V 5 bases and J 4 bases, with 14 bases left between them. CDR3 amino acids: CASRSAGLSDTQYF. CDR3 DNA sequence: TGCGCCAGCAGATCGGCAGGGCTTTCAGATACGCAGTATTTT.

The chain has TRBV7-9 and TRBJ2-3; no reliable D call. CDR3 length: 13 amino acids. Germline V gene lookup returns CDR1 SEHNR and CDR2 FQNEAQ (reference sequence). Trimming took off 2 bases at V and 6 bases at J, with 9 bases between the two ends. The CDR3 protein is CASSLLGSDTQYF. The CDR3 nucleotides are TGTGCCAGCAGCTTATTAGGGTCGGATACGCAGTATTTT.

This chain joins TRBV28 and TRBJ2-5; 7 nucleotides agree with TRBD2. Germline V gene lookup returns CDR1 MDHEN and CDR2 SYDVKM. The V segment lost 0 bases and the J segment 4 bases; nucleotides outside the gene matches: 2. This CDR3 contains 14 residues. The CDR3 sequence is CASSLWGGRETQYF. The CDR3 nucleotides are TGTGCCAGCAGTTTATGGGGGGGGAGAGAGACCCAGTACTTC.

The V gene is TRBV7-9, the J gene TRBJ1-4; 9 positions agree with TRBD1. The CDR3 sequence is 16 residues long. After removal of 5 bases from V and 8 bases from J, the junction contained 12 bases not matched to a gene. From germline, CDR1 is SEHNR and CDR2 FQNEAQ (reference sequence). The CDR3 sequence: CASSATGGGLGEKLFF. The CDR3 DNA reads TGTGCCAGCAGCGCCACAGGGGGCGGGTTGGGAGAAAAACTGTTTTTT.

The chain couples TRBV5-1 to TRBJ1-2, with 7 bases fitting TRBD1. The junction had 18 bases not matched to a gene; V was cut back by 1 base and J by 0 bases. The CDR3 spans 20 residues. Germline CDR1 and CDR2: SGHRS and YFSETQ. Written as DNA, the CDR3 is TGCGCCAGCAGCTTGATGTTCCCGGGACAGAAGAGAGCATCTAACTATGGCTACACCTTC. This gives the protein CASSLMFPGQKRASNYGYTF.

This clone was observed a handful of times. CDR3: CSVTWTANTEAFF. DNA for the CDR3: TGCAGCGTGACGTGGACAGCGAACACTGAAGCTTTCTTT. This chain links TRBV29-1 with TRBJ1-1, with D perhaps TRBD1 (6 bases). The CDR3 length is 13 residues. Per germline, CDR1 SQVTM and CDR2 ANQGSEA. V gave up 6 bases and J gave up 1 base, with 12 bases separating them.

The gene calls are TRBV5-6 and TRBJ1-2; TRBD1 matches 8 bases. With 4 bases clipped from V and 5 bases from J, the junction kept 7 bases outside the gene matches. CDR1 and CDR2 from the germline V gene are SGHDT and YYEEEE. The CDR3 covers 14 residues. CDR3 sequence reads: CASSEMTGEYGYTF. As DNA, the CDR3 is TGTGCCAGCAGCGAGATGACAGGGGAATATGGCTACACCTTC.

V usage is TRBV19 and J usage is TRBJ1-2, with D perhaps TRBD1 (5 bases). The CDR3 is made up of 12 amino acids. Germline V gives CDR1 LNHDA, CDR2 SQIVND (reference sequence). V was trimmed by 5 bases and J by 8 bases, leaving 12 bases between them. In nucleotides, the CDR3 is TGTGCCAGTAGTTCCCAGGGTTTGGGCTACACCTTC. It yields the protein CASSSQGLGYTF.

The chain joins TRBV13 to TRBJ2-3, with D possibly TRBD1 on 5 matching bases. The germline V gene has CDR1 PRHDT and CDR2 FYEKMQ (reference sequence). V was shortened by 1 base and J by 2 bases, with 7 bases between the two germline ends. This CDR3 spans 14 amino acids. The CDR3 sequence is CASSLEGITDTQYF. The CDR3 DNA sequence: TGTGCCAGCAGCTTAGAGGGGATCACAGATACGCAGTATTTT.

The chain has TRBV6-1 and TRBJ2-1, with 12 bases matching TRBD2. V lost 4 bases and J lost 3; bases outside the gene matches: 4. The CDR3 sequence is 16 residues long. CDR1 is MNHNS and CDR2 is SASEGT in the germline V gene. CDR3 in DNA: TGTGCCAGCAGTGGACTAGCGGGAGCGATCTACAATGAGCAGTTCTTC. Residues: CASSGLAGAIYNEQFF.

This clone showed up just once. The chain employs TRBV19 and TRBJ1-1; D is unresolved. Trimming removed 0 bases at V and 8 bases at J, with 10 bases between. This CDR3 has 13 amino acids. Germline V gene data show CDR1 as LNHDA and CDR2 as SQIVND (reference sequence). CDR3 DNA sequence: TGTGCCAGTAGTATAGATTTCGGGTTGGAAGCTTTCTTT. Translating it yields CASSIDFGLEAFF.

This clone came up once. DNA of the CDR3: TGTGCCAGCTCACCAGCGAGCACTGAAGCTTTCTTT. This gives the protein CASSPASTEAFF. V and J are TRBV18 and TRBJ1-1; no definite D call. The V gene's germline CDR1 is KGHSH and CDR2 LQKENI. This CDR3 spans 12 amino acids. The V gene lost 2 bases and the J gene lost 4 bases, with 5 bases spanning the gap.

The V call is TRBV28, the J call TRBJ2-5; unclear D gene. The CDR3 contains 15 residues. V was clipped by 5 bases and J by 4 bases, with 17 bases between them. The germline V gene has CDR1 MDHEN and CDR2 SYDVKM. As DNA, the CDR3 is TGTGCCAGCAGTCCCTCTAGACCCTCTCGAGAGACCCAGTACTTC. Protein product: CASSPSRPSRETQYF.

The CDR3 is CASSPAGGAADTQYF. DNA of the CDR3: TGTGCCAGCAGCCCAGCAGGGGGCGCCGCAGATACGCAGTATTTT. The chain employs TRBV28 and TRBJ2-3; 8 bases agree with TRBD1. The CDR3 is 15 residues long. In germline, CDR1 is MDHEN, CDR2 SYDVKM. With 6 bases clipped from V and 4 bases from J, the junction kept 9 bases outside the gene matches. Filled out from reference TRBV28 and TRBJ2-3, the complete variable domain reads DVKVTQSSRYLVKRTGEKVFLECVQDMDHENMFWYRQDPGLGLRLIYFSYDVKMKEKGDIPEGYSVSREKKERFSLILESASTNQTSMYLCASSPAGGAADTQYFGPGTRLTVL.

This rearrangement joins TRBV9 to TRBJ2-1; D ambiguous. This CDR3 contains 14 residues. Germline loops: CDR1 SGDLS, CDR2 YYNGEE. V was pared by 0 bases and J by 10 bases, with 14 bases between. DNA of the CDR3: TGTGCCAGCAGCGTAGGTGTCCCCAAAGGCGAGCAGTTCTTC. This sequence encodes CASSVGVPKGEQFF.